A single sample gave rise to the 22 T cell receptor beta chains below, sequenced in a study of graft-versus-host responses after intestinal transplantation. Method: immunoSEQ multiplex PCR; TCRdb's copy keeps in-frame clones and lacks some. The sample contains some 55,000 clones, about 90% of which appear only once. The sample in question was PBMCs, obtained nearly 670 days after intestinal transplant. These receptors were taken from a human patient who received an intestinal transplant, so some T cells may come from the graft donor.

The V and J genes are TRBV7-3 and TRBJ1-1; TRBD1 matches 7 bases. V trimming: 5 bases; J trimming: 4 bases; junction bases outside the gene matches: 10. From germline, CDR1 is SGHTA and CDR2 FQGTGA. CDR3 length: 15 amino acids. CDR3 nucleotide sequence: TGTGCCAGCAGCCAACAAGGGGGCGCGGCCACTGAAGCTTTCTTT. As protein: CASSQQGGAATEAFF.

This chain joins TRBV5-8 and TRBJ1-1, with D possibly matching TRBD1 (6 bases). The CDR3 extends over 14 amino acids. The V gene lost 4 bases and the J gene lost 0 bases, with 10 bases spanning the gap. CDR1 SGHTS and CDR2 YDEGEE come from the germline V gene. In DNA, the CDR3 is TGTGCCAGCAGCCTAGGGGGAATGAACACTGAAGCTTTCTTT. Translating it yields CASSLGGMNTEAFF.

This clone was seen just once. The chain is built from TRBV9 and TRBJ2-3; 10 nucleotides align to TRBD2. J gave up 5 bases and V 4 bases, and 10 bases lay outside the gene matches. This CDR3 comprises 16 residues. CDR1 and CDR2 from the germline V gene are SGDLS and YYNGEE. The CDR3 bases are TGTGCCAGCAGCACCGGGAGCGGGGGGGCGAGAGATACGCAGTATTTT. This encodes CASSTGSGGARDTQYF.

V and J are TRBV18 and TRBJ2-1; D ambiguous. V shed 2 bases and J shed 3 bases, with 8 bases lying between them. The CDR3 covers 14 residues. Germline CDR1 is KGHSH and CDR2 is LQKENI. The CDR3 DNA sequence: TGTGCCAGCTCACCAAGCCAAGACTACAATGAGCAGTTCTTC. Encoded protein: CASSPSQDYNEQFF.

The genes are TRBV4-1 and TRBJ2-7; D uncertain. V was trimmed by 0 bases and J by 9 bases, leaving 18 bases between them. CDR3 size: 15 residues. Germline lookup yields CDR1 MGHRA and CDR2 YSYEKL. The CDR3 coding sequence is TGCGCCAGCAGCCAAGACTCCTCGCACGATGGGTGGCAGTACTTC. It encodes CASSQDSSHDGWQYF.

The gene calls are TRBV6-5 and TRBJ2-2; D not resolved. CDR3 length: 11 residues. From germline, CDR1 is MNHEY and CDR2 SVGAGI. V lost 3 bases to trimming and J lost 7 bases, with 3 bases between them. CDR3 DNA: TGTGCCAGCAGTTATAACGGGGAGCTGTTTTTT. Protein product: CASSYNGELFF.

This chain links TRBV18 with TRBJ2-4; D gene unclear. Germline V gene lookup returns CDR1 KGHSH and CDR2 LQKENI. V lost 3 bases and J lost 8, with 17 bases in between. CDR3 length equals 15 residues. CDR3 sequence reads: CASSPNPPFGDIQYF. The CDR3 DNA reads TGTGCCAGCTCACCGAATCCCCCCTTTGGGGACATTCAGTACTTC.

The chain joins TRBV7-8 to TRBJ1-5; D unclear. The germline CDR1 and CDR2 sequences are SGHVS and FQNEAQ. The length of the CDR3 is 16 residues. V dropped 1 base and J dropped 0 bases, with 10 bases sitting between them. This CDR3 is CASSLVRGYSNQPQHF. CDR3 nucleotide sequence: TGTGCCAGCAGCTTAGTAAGAGGTTATAGCAATCAGCCCCAGCATTTT.

This clone was recorded only once. The genes are TRBV7-9 and TRBJ1-1; D call uncertain. Trimming shortened V by 5 bases and J by 2 bases, and 15 bases separated the two germline ends. CDR1 is SEHNR and CDR2 is FQNEAQ in the germline V gene (reference sequence). This CDR3 has 15 residues. CDR3 amino acids: CASSAYGFYNTEAFF. As DNA, the CDR3 is TGTGCCAGCAGCGCCTATGGGTTCTATAACACTGAAGCTTTCTTT. The whole variable domain, filled in from reference TRBV7-9 and TRBJ1-1, reads DTGVSQNPRHKITKRGQNVTFRCDPISEHNRLYWYRQTLGQGPEFLTYFQNEAQLEKSRLLSDRFSAERPKGSFSTLEIQRTEQGDSAMYLCASSAYGFYNTEAFFGQGTRLTVV.

This clone was seen only once. V gene TRBV20-1 combines with J gene TRBJ1-1; no clear D. The V gene's germline CDR1 is DFQATT and CDR2 SNEGSKA (reference sequence). V lost 5 bases and J 0 bases, leaving 4 bases between the germline ends. There are 11 residues in the CDR3. The CDR3 sequence: CSAPLNTEAFF. The CDR3 region has the DNA TGCAGTGCTCCTTTGAACACTGAAGCTTTCTTT.

The chain links TRBV7-9 to TRBJ2-2; TRBD2 agrees at 12 bases. The CDR3 is 17 amino acids. Germline assignment: CDR1 SEHNR and CDR2 FQNEAQ (reference sequence). V shed 4 bases, J shed 4 bases, and the junction held 7 bases outside the gene matches. As DNA, the CDR3 is TGTGCCAGCAGCTCCCCGGGACTAGCGGGCGTCACCGGGGAGCTGTTTTTT. Protein sequence: CASSSPGLAGVTGELFF.

V gene TRBV2 combines with J gene TRBJ1-5, with 7 bases that match TRBD1. V dropped 2 bases and J dropped 4; count of bases not matched to a gene: 8. CDR3 length: 16 amino acids. Germline V gives CDR1 SNHLY, CDR2 FYNNEI. The CDR3 loop reads CASSELAGQLNQPQHF. The CDR3 nucleotides read TGTGCCAGCAGTGAATTGGCGGGACAGCTAAATCAGCCCCAGCATTTT.

The chain employs TRBV10-3 and TRBJ1-2; 12 bases align to TRBD1. V trimming: 4 bases; J trimming: 7 bases; junction bases outside the gene matches: 7. The CDR3 sequence is 15 residues long. Germline CDR1 reads ENHRY; CDR2 reads SYGVKD. The CDR3 spells CAISGPGQGAFGYTF. DNA of the CDR3: TGTGCCATCAGTGGACCGGGACAGGGGGCGTTTGGCTACACCTTC.

The chain links TRBV6-5 to TRBJ1-1; D is undetermined. Germline-derived CDR1 and CDR2 are MNHEY and SVGAGI. Trimming took 6 bases from V and 4 from J, leaving 12 bases between them. CDR3 length equals 13 residues. For the CDR3, the DNA is TGTGCCAGCAGCCCGTTGATTAGCACTGAAGCTTTCTTT. The encoded protein is CASSPLISTEAFF.

V is TRBV7-9 and J is TRBJ1-1, with D tentatively TRBD1 (5 bases). Trimming removed 1 base at V and 8 bases at J, with 11 bases between. This CDR3 contains 13 residues. Germline V gives CDR1 SEHNR, CDR2 FQNEAQ (reference sequence). This CDR3 reads CASSLEVRDEAFF. The CDR3 DNA is TGTGCCAGCAGCTTAGAGGTCCGGGACGAAGCTTTCTTT.

J is TRBJ1-1 and V is TRBV19; D ambiguous. CDR3 size: 11 residues. Germline V gene lookup returns CDR1 LNHDA and CDR2 SQIVND (reference sequence). CDR3 residues: CVYLRNTEAFF. The CDR3 DNA is TGTGTATACCTGAGGAACACTGAAGCTTTCTTT.

V gene TRBV5-1 combines with J gene TRBJ1-6, with a weak D call TRBD1 (6 bases). The CDR3 loop spans 14 amino acids. V was trimmed by 2 bases and J by 4 bases, leaving 7 bases between them. Germline V gene sequence: CDR1 SGHRS, CDR2 YFSETQ. The CDR3, as DNA: TGCGCCAGCAGCTTCGGACAGTATAATTCACCCCTCCACTTT. Amino acids: CASSFGQYNSPLHF. The whole variable domain, filled in from reference TRBV5-1 and TRBJ1-6, reads KAGVTQTPRYLIKTRGQQVTLSCSPISGHRSVSWYQQTPGQGLQFLFEYFSETQRNKGNFPGRFSGRQFSNSRSEMNVSTLELGDSALYLCASSFGQYNSPLHFGNGTRLTVT.

V and J are TRBV2 and TRBJ2-5, with 7 positions matching TRBD2. J gave up 1 base and V 11 bases, and 13 bases lay outside the gene matches. Per germline, CDR1 SNHLY and CDR2 FYNNEI. The CDR3 is 15 amino acids. The chain's CDR3 is CASSGGHAGQETQYF. The DNA for the CDR3 is TGTGCCTCGTCGGGGGGTCACGCGGGCCAAGAGACCCAGTACTTC.

CDR3 sequence: CASSFDRDGYTF. The CDR3 DNA reads as TGTGCCAGCAGCTTTGACAGGGATGGCTACACCTTC. The chain combines TRBV11-2 with TRBJ1-2; 7 nucleotides line up with TRBD1. The CDR3 has 12 residues. V lost 3 bases to trimming and J lost 6 bases; unmatched junction nucleotides: 1. Germline CDR1 is SGHAT and CDR2 is FQNNGV.

A single count supports this clone. The chain carries TRBV6-1 and TRBJ1-5; D not resolved. Germline V CDR1 and CDR2: MNHNS, SASEGT. V was clipped by 5 bases and J by 5 bases, with 4 bases between them. The CDR3 has 11 residues. The CDR3 bases are TGTGCCAGCAGTCATCATCAGCCCCAGCATTTT. Translation gives CASSHHQPQHF.

The table lists this clone with a count of one. The V and J genes are TRBV18 and TRBJ1-2, with 7 positions matching TRBD1. The CDR3 length is 16 residues. Trimming took 2 bases from V and 5 from J; bases not matched to a gene: 11. Germline V gene data show CDR1 as KGHSH and CDR2 as LQKENI. This CDR3 reads CASSPGLGGGAYGYTF. The CDR3 DNA is TGTGCCAGCTCACCAGGCCTAGGAGGGGGCGCTTATGGCTACACCTTC. Full variable domain (remainder filled in from reference TRBV18 and TRBJ1-2): NAGVMQNPRHLVRRRGQEARLRCSPMKGHSHVYWYRQLPEEGLKFMVYLQKENIIDESGMPKERFSAEFPKEGPSILRIQQVVRGDSAAYFCASSPGLGGGAYGYTFGSGTRLTVV.

This clone appeared a single time. The chain links TRBV19 to TRBJ1-3; D not certain. The germline V gene encodes CDR1 LNHDA and CDR2 SQIVND (reference sequence). The germline V and J ends were trimmed by 3 bases and 3 bases, with 3 bases remaining between them. This CDR3 region has 12 residues. The CDR3 DNA reads as TGTGCCAGTAGTATGTTTGGAAACACCATATATTTT. It codes for CASSMFGNTIYF.